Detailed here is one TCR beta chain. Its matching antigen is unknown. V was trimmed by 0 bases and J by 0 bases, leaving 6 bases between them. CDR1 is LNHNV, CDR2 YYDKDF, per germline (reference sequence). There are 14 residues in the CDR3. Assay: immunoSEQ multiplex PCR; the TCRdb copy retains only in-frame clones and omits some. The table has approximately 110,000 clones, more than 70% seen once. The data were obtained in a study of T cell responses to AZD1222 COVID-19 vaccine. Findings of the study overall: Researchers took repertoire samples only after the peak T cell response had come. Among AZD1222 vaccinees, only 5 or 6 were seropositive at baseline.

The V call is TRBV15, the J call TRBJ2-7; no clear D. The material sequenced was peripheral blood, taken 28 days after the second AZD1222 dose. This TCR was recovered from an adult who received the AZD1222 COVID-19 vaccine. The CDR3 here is CATSREGISYEQYF. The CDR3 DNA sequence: TGTGCCACCAGCAGAGAGGGGATCTCCTACGAGCAGTACTTC.